This T cell receptor beta chain originates from a study of T cells in Graves' hyperthyroidism and ophthalmopathy. This clonotype was seen many times. Using RNA transcripts as the source, TCR beta CDR3 regions were amplified. TCR CDR3 underwent first-round RT-PCR with the HTBI primer set. TCRdb called the multiplex PCR reads again in MiXCR, with one record for every CDR3 protein. The data hold approximately 400,000 distinct CDR3 sequences, with about an eighth observed a single time. The sequenced sample was blood. The origin of this receptor is a man between 50 and 59 years old with Graves' ophthalmopathy.

As DNA, the CDR3 is TGTGCCAGCAGTCCCCTGGGGAGTGGAGTTCAGCCCCAGCATTTT. As protein: CASSPLGSGVQPQHF. The chain employs TRBV28 and TRBJ1-5, with D unresolved. Trimming stripped 5 bases from V and 6 bases from J, with 17 bases between. The V gene's germline CDR1 is MDHEN and CDR2 SYDVKM. The CDR3 is 15 amino acids.